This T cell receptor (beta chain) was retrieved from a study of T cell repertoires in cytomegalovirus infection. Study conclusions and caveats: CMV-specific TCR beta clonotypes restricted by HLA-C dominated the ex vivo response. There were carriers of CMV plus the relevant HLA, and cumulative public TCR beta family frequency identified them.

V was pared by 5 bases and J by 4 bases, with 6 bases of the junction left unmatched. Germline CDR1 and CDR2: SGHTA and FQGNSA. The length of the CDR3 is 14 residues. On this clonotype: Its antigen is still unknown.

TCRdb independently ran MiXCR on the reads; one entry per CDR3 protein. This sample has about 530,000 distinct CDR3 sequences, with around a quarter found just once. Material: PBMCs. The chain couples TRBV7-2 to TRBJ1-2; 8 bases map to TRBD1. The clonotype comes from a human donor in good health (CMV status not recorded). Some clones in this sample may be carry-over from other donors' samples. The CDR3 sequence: CASSRGGQVYGYTF. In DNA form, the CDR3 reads TGTGCCAGCAGCCGCGGGGGACAGGTCTATGGCTACACCTTC. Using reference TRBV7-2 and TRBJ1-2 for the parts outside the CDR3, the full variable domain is GAGVSQSPSNKVTEKGKDVELRCDPISGHTALYWYRQSLGQGLEFLIYFQGNSAPDKSGLPSDRFSAERTGGSVSTLTIQRTQQEDSAVYLCASSRGGQVYGYTFGSGTRLTVV.